One sample yielded the 12 T cell receptor beta chains listed below, sequenced in a study of identical twins. Via MiXCR, TCRdb re-called the 5' RACE reads, giving one row per CDR3 protein. The sample records about 900,000 distinct CDR3 sequences, roughly an eighth being singletons. The same data also contributed to another study, on yellow fever vaccine responses in identical twins.

The sample consisted of PBMCs. These receptors all come from a woman younger than 30 in good health.

This clonotype was detected once. The chain carries TRBV11-3 and TRBJ2-5; 8 bases are shared with TRBD2. Germline CDR1 and CDR2: SGHNT and YENEEA. The ends lost 5 bases at V and 5 bases at J; junction bases unmatched: 7. CDR3 length: 14 residues. CDR3 bases: TGTGCCAGCAGCCAGACTAGCGCGGAGGAGACCCAGTACTTC. This translates into CASSQTSAEETQYF.

A few counts support this clonotype. The DNA for the CDR3 is TGTGCCAGCATGCGCGGACGGCTTAATCAGCCCCAGCATTTT. This encodes CASMRGRLNQPQHF. This chain joins TRBV6-1 and TRBJ1-5; D unresolved. CDR3 size: 14 residues. Trimming left V 7 bases short and J 4 bases short, with 14 bases between. Germline lookup yields CDR1 MNHNS and CDR2 SASEGT.

This clonotype appeared a few times. The chain couples TRBV12-3 or TRBV12-4 to TRBJ2-1; D may correspond to TRBD1 or TRBD2 (5 bases each). The CDR3 extends over 14 amino acids. Trimming stripped 1 base from V and 3 bases from J, with 7 bases between. This CDR3 reads CASSLVGDYNEQFF. The CDR3, as DNA: TGTGCCAGCAGTTTAGTGGGGGACTACAATGAGCAGTTCTTC.

This clonotype was found a few times. The rearrangement links TRBV7-3 to TRBJ2-6, with D maybe TRBD1 (7 bases). The CDR3 covers 20 residues. The ends were cut back, 0 bases at V and 4 bases at J, with 22 bases in the middle. The V gene's germline CDR1 is SGHTA and CDR2 FQGTGA. The CDR3 is CASSLTTGRQGRSGANVLTF. The CDR3 DNA follows: TGTGCCAGCAGCTTAACGACCGGGAGACAGGGAAGATCAGGGGCCAACGTCCTGACTTTC.

This clonotype was seen many times. The V gene is TRBV10-3, the J gene TRBJ2-7; possible D gene TRBD1, 6 bases. Trimming pared 6 bases from V and 0 bases from J, leaving 12 bases between. The CDR3 has 14 amino acids. The germline V gene has CDR1 ENHRY and CDR2 SYGVKD. The CDR3 sequence: CAIRQGISSYEQYV. In DNA form, the CDR3 reads TGTGCCATCAGGCAGGGGATCAGCTCCTACGAGCAGTACGTC.

As regards this clonotype: A junction end diverges from the germline sequence, so it may reflect a read error. V and J are TRBV6-2 or TRBV6-3 and TRBJ2-1; D is possibly TRBD2 (6 bases). This CDR3 has 16 residues. In germline, CDR1 is MNHEY, CDR2 SVGEGT. The CDR3 loop reads CSSRNPPPGSMYEQFF. Here the CDR3 DNA reads TGTTCCAGCAGAAACCCCCCTCCCGGGAGTATGTATGAGCAGTTCTTC.

This clonotype was detected ten times or more. The chain carries TRBV9 and TRBJ2-3, with D tentatively TRBD1 (6 bases). The CDR3 is 15 amino acids. The germline V gene has CDR1 SGDLS and CDR2 YYNGEE. V gave up 4 bases and J gave up 0 bases, with 12 bases separating them. The CDR3 nucleotides are TGTGCCAGCAGCCGAAACAGGGAAAGCACAGATACGCAGTATTTT. Its translation is CASSRNRESTDTQYF.

This clonotype turned up a few times. For the CDR3, the DNA is TGTGCCAGCAGTTTAATGAGGGAGGATCGAACCGGGGAGCTGTTTTTT. Amino acids: CASSLMREDRTGELFF. J is TRBJ2-2 and V is TRBV28; tentatively, D is TRBD2 (6 bases). The germline V gene has CDR1 MDHEN and CDR2 SYDVKM. V lost 2 bases to trimming and J lost 5 bases, with 15 bases between them. The CDR3 is 16 residues long.

CDR3 in amino acids: CASSAGSDEQYF. Written as DNA, the CDR3 is TGTGCCAGCTCAGCGGGTAGCGACGAGCAGTACTTC. The chain has TRBV18 and TRBJ2-7; possibly TRBD2 for D (5 bases). The CDR3 totals 12 residues. Germline V gives CDR1 KGHSH, CDR2 LQKENI. V lost 5 bases and J 5 bases, leaving 10 bases between the germline ends.

This clonotype showed up just a few times. J is TRBJ1-3 and V is TRBV29-1, with D maybe TRBD1 (6 bases). Deletions cut 3 bases from V and 4 bases from J, with 13 bases between. CDR3 size: 14 residues. Germline CDR1 reads SQVTM; CDR2 reads ANQGSEA. The CDR3 DNA reads as TGCAGCGTTGATCTTCAGGGGACCGGAAACACCATATATTTT. This gives the protein CSVDLQGTGNTIYF. The variable domain in full, with the rest retrieved from reference TRBV29-1 and TRBJ1-3, is SAVISQKPSRDICQRGTSLTIQCQVDSQVTMMFWYRQQPGQSLTLIATANQGSEATYESGFVIDKFPISRPNLTFSTLTVSNMSPEDSSIYLCSVDLQGTGNTIYFGEGSWLTVV.

This rearrangement joins TRBV20-1 to TRBJ2-3, with TRBD1 identical over 8 bases. The trim removed 7 bases at V and 6 bases at J, leaving 6 bases unmatched. CDR3 length equals 12 residues. Germline CDR1 and CDR2: DFQATT and SNEGSKA (reference sequence). CDR3 in amino acids: CSESGQGDTQYF. CDR3 nucleotide sequence: TGCAGTGAGAGCGGACAGGGTGATACGCAGTATTTT.

A single count supports this clonotype. A much larger clone lies a single base off, so this may be a read error. The rearrangement links TRBV6-7 to TRBJ2-7; 7 bases agree with TRBD1. TRBV6-7 is marked as an open reading frame, function uncertain. The CDR3 consists of 19 residues. This CDR3 is CAISLEGLGVPDREYEQYF. The CDR3 DNA sequence: TGTGCCATCAGTTTAGAGGGGCTCGGGGTTCCCGACAGGGAGTACGAGCAGTACTTC.